This T cell receptor (beta chain) was profiled in a study of cytomegalovirus exposure and HLA in healthy donors. Primers: 60 Vbeta forward and 13 Jbeta reverse. Assay used: immunoSEQ multiplex PCR; TCRdb lists only in-frame clones, some missing. This table has about 190,000 clones, around 84% appearing once. The ends lost 4 bases at V and 3 bases at J; junction bases unmatched: 4. Looked up from germline, CDR1 is SGHNT and CDR2 is YYREEE (reference sequence). This CDR3 spans 14 amino acids. The sequenced sample consisted of PBMCs. The chain couples TRBV5-4 to TRBJ2-5, with TRBD2 identical over 9 bases. The TCR sequence derives from a man aged 35-49 years in good health and CMV-seropositive. For the CDR3, the DNA is TGTGCCAGCAGCCATAGACTAGCGGAAGAGACCCAGTACTTC. Protein sequence: CASSHRLAEETQYF.